There are a few counts of the clone carrying this TCR beta chain. Its antigen is unknown. This sample is drawn from a study of T cell repertoires in cytomegalovirus infection. Study outcomes and limitations: Predominance within the ex vivo response was attributable to HLA-C-restricted CMV-specific TCR beta clonotypes.

TCRdb independently ran MiXCR on the reads; one entry per CDR3 protein. The sample shows fewer than 1,000,000 distinct CDR3 sequences, roughly 31% of them seen only once. CDR1 is SGHVS and CDR2 is FNYEAQ in the germline V gene. With V trimmed by 0 bases and J by 2 bases, 7 bases remained unmatched. This CDR3 has 17 amino acids. This clonotype was obtained from a human donor in good health (CMV status not recorded). Some clones in this sample may be carry-over from other donors' samples. The chain employs TRBV7-6 and TRBJ2-3; 8 bases are shared with TRBD2. The sequences come from cultured CD8+ T cells from PBMCs, collected from culture after CMV antigen stimulation. CDR3 in DNA: TGTGCCAGCAGCTTAGCTCCAGCGGGGGCGTACACAGATACGCAGTATTTT. Residues: CASSLAPAGAYTDTQYF.